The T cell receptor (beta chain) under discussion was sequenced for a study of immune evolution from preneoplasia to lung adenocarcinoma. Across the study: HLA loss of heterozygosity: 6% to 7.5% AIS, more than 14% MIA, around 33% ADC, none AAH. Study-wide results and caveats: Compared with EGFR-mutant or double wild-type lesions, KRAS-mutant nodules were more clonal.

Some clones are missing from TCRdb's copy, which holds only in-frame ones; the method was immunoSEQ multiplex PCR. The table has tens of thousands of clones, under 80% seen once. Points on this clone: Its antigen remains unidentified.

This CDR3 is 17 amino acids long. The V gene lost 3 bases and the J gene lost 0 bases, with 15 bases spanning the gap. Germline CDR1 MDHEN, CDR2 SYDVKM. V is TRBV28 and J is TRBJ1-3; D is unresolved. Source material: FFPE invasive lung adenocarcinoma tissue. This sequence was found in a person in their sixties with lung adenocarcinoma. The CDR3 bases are TGTGCCAGCAGTTTCGGGAAGGGCCCGAGCTCTGGAAACACCATATATTTT. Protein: CASSFGKGPSSGNTIYF.